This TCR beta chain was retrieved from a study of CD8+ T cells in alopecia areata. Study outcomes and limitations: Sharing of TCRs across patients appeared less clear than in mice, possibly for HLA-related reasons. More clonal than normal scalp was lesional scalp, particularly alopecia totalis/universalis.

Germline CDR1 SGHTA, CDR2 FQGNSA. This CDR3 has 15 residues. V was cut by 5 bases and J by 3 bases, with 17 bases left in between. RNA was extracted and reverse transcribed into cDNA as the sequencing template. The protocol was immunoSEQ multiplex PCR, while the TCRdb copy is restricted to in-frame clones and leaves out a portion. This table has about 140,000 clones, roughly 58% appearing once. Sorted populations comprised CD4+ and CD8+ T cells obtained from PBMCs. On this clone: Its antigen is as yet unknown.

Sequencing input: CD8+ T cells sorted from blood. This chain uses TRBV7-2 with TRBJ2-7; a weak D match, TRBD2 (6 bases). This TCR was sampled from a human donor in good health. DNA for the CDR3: TGTGCCAGCAGCCGAACGGGACTCCAGCTCTACGAGCAGTACTTC. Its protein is CASSRTGLQLYEQYF.